This TCR beta chain was captured in a study of cytomegalovirus exposure and HLA in healthy donors. Germline values: CDR1 LNHDA, CDR2 SQIVND (reference sequence). This CDR3 region has 15 residues. Trimming removed 3 bases from V and 0 bases from J; junction bases left unmatched: 4. The PCR had 60 Vbeta and 13 Jbeta primers. The table came from immunoSEQ multiplex PCR; TCRdb's copy has only in-frame clones and leaves some out. Of approximately 120,000 clones listed, around 84% were seen once; the top ten hold about 1.7%. Sequencing was performed on PBMCs. The chain employs TRBV19 and TRBJ1-2, with 7 bases matching TRBD1. The TCR comes from a man younger than 35 in good health and CMV-seronegative. CDR3 in DNA: TGTGCCAGTAGTATGGGCAGGGGGGCTAACTATGGCTACACCTTC. It specifies CASSMGRGANYGYTF. The full variable domain, rest sourced from reference TRBV19 and TRBJ1-2, is DGGITQSPKYLFRKEGQNVTLSCEQNLNHDAMYWYRQDPGQGLRLIYYSQIVNDFQKGDIAEGYSVSREKKESFPLTVTSAQKNPTAFYLCASSMGRGANYGYTFGSGTRLTVV.